The clone carrying this T cell receptor (beta chain) came up once. The protocol was immunoSEQ multiplex PCR, while the TCRdb copy is restricted to in-frame clones and leaves out a portion. The table lists roughly 71,000 clones, 80% of them singletons, with about 20% in the top ten. This sample was included in a study of blood T cell repertoires in COVID-19. This CDR3 is 14 amino acids long. After removal of 2 bases from V and 11 bases from J, the junction contained 7 bases not matched to a gene. Germline V gives CDR1 MNHEY, CDR2 SVGAGI. The V and J genes are TRBV6-5 and TRBJ1-4, with 8 positions matching TRBD1. The clonotype was recovered from a man between 65 and 85 years old who had recovered from COVID-19. The sequenced sample consisted of peripheral blood. The CDR3 region has the DNA TGTGCCAGCAGTTACCGTACAGGGGGGCGGAAACTGTTTTTT. It specifies CASSYRTGGRKLFF.